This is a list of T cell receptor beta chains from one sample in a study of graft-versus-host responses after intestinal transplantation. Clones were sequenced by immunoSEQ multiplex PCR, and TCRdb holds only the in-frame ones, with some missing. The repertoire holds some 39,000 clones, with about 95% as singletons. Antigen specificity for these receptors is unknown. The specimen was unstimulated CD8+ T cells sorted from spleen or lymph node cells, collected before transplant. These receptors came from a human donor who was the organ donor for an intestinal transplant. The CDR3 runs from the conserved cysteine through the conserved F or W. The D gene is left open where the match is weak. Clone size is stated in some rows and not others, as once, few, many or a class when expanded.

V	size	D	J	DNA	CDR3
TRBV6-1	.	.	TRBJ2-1	TGTGCCAGCAGTGGTGAAGGGGGGCTCAGCAATGAGCAGTTCTTC	CASSGEGGLSNEQFF
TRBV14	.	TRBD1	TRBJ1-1	TGTGCCAGCAGCCGATCGGGACAGGGACCTGAAGCTTTCTTT	CASSRSGQGPEAFF
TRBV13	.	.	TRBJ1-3	TGTGCCAGCAGCTCCACGGGGGACACCATATATTTT	CASSSTGDTIYF
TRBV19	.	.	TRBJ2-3	TGTGCCAGTAGTATTGTCGGAGAGGGCACAGATACGCAGTATTTT	CASSIVGEGTDTQYF
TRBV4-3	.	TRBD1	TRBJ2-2	TGCGCCAGCATGGGGACAGCCACCGGGGAGCTGTTTTTT	CASMGTATGELFF
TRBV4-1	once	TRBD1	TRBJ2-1	TGCGCCAGCAGCCAAGTACCCAGACATTTCGGGACAGGTGAGCAGTTCTTC	CASSQVPRHFGTGEQFF
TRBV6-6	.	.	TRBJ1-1	TGTGCCAGCAGTTACGGACAGACCCCTGAAGCTTTCTTT	CASSYGQTPEAFF
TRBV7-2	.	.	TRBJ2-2	TGTGCCAGCAGCTTAGGGTGGGGTTCGAACACCGGGGAGCTGTTTTTT	CASSLGWGSNTGELFF
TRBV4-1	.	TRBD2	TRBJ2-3	TGCGCCAGCAGCAATAGACTAGCGGGGGACACAGATACGCAGTATTTT	CASSNRLAGDTDTQYF
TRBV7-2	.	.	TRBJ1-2	TGTGCCAGCAGACCCCGGGGGACATTAGTTGGCTACACCTTC	CASRPRGTLVGYTF
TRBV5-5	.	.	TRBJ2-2	TGTGCCAGCAGCATCGGGACCCTCAACACCGGGGAGCTGTTTTTT	CASSIGTLNTGELFF
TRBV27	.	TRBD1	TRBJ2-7	TGTGCCAGCAGTCCACGACAGGGGGTCCACGAGCAGTACTTC	CASSPRQGVHEQYF
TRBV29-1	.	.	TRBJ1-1	TGCAGCGGGACAGAACAGGGAAGAGCTTTCTTT	CSGTEQGRAFF
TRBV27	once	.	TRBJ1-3	TGTGCCAGCAGGCCGGGACATAGCTCTGGAAACACCATATATTTT	CASRPGHSSGNTIYF
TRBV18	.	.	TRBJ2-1	TGTGCCAGCTCACCGGTAGGTGCAAACAATGAGCAGTTCTTC	CASSPVGANNEQFF
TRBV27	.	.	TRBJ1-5	TGTGCCAGCAGTTTAGGGGGGCACAGCAATCAGCCCCAGCATTTT	CASSLGGHSNQPQHF
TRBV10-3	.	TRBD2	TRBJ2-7	TGTGCCATCAGTGAGCTAGCGGGGTCCTACGAGCAGTACTTC	CAISELAGSYEQYF
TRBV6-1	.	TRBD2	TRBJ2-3	TGTGCCAGCAGTGGAAGGACTAGCCTTTCCACAGATACGCAGTATTTT	CASSGRTSLSTDTQYF
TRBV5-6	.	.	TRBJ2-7	TGTGCCAGCAGCTGGGGGACATCGCTTTTGGACGAGCAGTACTTC	CASSWGTSLLDEQYF
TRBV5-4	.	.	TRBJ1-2	TGTGCCAGCAGCTCTGGGGGGGGCTACACCTTC	CASSSGGGYTF
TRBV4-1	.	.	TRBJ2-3	TGCGCCAGCAGCCCGAGCCTCACAGATACGCAGTATTTT	CASSPSLTDTQYF
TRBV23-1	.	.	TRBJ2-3	TGCGCCAGCAGTCAATCGGGGACTAGCACAGATACGCAGTATTTT	CASSQSGTSTDTQYF
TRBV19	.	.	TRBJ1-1	TGTGCCAGTAGCATGAACACTGAAGCTTTCTTT	CASSMNTEAFF
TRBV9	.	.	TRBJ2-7	TGTGCCAGCAGCAATAGTGAGGGGGGTCCAGGGATCGTCGAGCAGTACTTC	CASSNSEGGPGIVEQYF
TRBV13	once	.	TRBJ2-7	TGTGCCAGCAGCTTGTGGGGATTCTACGAGCAGTACTTC	CASSLWGFYEQYF
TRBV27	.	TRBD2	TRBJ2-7	TGTGCCAGCAGTTTAACTGGACTAGCCTACGAGCAGTACTTC	CASSLTGLAYEQYF
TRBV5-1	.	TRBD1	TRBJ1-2	TGCGCCAGCAGCGCCGAGGGACAGGGGGTTTTCTATGGCTACACCTTC	CASSAEGQGVFYGYTF
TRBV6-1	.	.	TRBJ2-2	TGTGCCAGCACGACACCCGGGGAGCTGTTTTTT	CASTTPGELFF
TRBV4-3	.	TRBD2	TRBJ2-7	TGCGCCAGCAGCCAAGATTGGATATGGACTAGCGGGCTGAACTACGAGCAGTACTTC	CASSQDWIWTSGLNYEQYF